This paragraph covers one T cell receptor (beta chain) sequence. Related graft donors supplied nonmyeloablative bone marrow transplants, and mixed chimerism was transient. Thawed PBMCs were FACS-sorted into unstimulated CD4+CD25+CD127- regulatory T cells, CD4+CD25- non-regulatory cells, CD4 and CD8 cells. This sample is part of a study of Tregs in tolerant kidney transplant recipients. Repertoires were generated with immunoSEQ multiplex PCR, while TCRdb's copy carries only in-frame clones and drops some. Of about 50,000 clones in the sample, roughly 90% were seen once. Germline CDR1 SGHDT, CDR2 YYEEEE. Trimming shortened V by 1 base and J by 9 bases, and 10 bases separated the two germline ends. The CDR3 runs to 12 residues.

The sequence derives from a human patient who received a combined kidney and bone marrow transplant. Some of the T cells might come from the graft donor. The chain joins TRBV5-6 to TRBJ1-1; D gene uncertain. The source was CD8+ T cells from blood (PBMCs), collected 12 months after the transplant. The CDR3 loop is CASSLTAAKAFF. Written as DNA, the CDR3 is TGTGCCAGCAGCTTGACGGCGGCCAAAGCTTTCTTT.